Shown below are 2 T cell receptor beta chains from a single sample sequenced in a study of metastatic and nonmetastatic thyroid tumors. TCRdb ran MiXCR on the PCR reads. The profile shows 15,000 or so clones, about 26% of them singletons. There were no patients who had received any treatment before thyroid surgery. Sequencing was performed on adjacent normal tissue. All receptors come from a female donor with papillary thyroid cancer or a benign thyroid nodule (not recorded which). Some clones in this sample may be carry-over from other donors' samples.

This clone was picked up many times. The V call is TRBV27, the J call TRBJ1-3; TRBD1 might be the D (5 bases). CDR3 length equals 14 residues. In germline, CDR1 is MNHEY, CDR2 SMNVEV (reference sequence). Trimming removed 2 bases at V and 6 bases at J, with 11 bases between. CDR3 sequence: CASSLSGAANTIYF. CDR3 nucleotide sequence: TGTGCCAGCAGTTTAAGTGGGGCCGCAAACACCATATATTTT.

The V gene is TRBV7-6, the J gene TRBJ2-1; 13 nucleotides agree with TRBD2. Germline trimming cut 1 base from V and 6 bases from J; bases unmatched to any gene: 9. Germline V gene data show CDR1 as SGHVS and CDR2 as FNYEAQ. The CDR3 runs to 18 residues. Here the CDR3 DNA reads TGTGCCAGCAGCTTAGGGACTAGCGGGAGTGAGGGCGGCAATGAGCAGTTCTTC. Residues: CASSLGTSGSEGGNEQFF.